The sequence of this TCR beta chain was determined in a study of blood T cell repertoires in COVID-19 (dated by TCRdb to the early 2020s). For the wider study: The collaborator samples originated in the United States, Italy and Spain and spanned the acute and convalescent phases of COVID-19. The samples were drawn from two sources: the first 160 participants of the ongoing ImmuneRACE study, and about 1,300 subjects contributed by 6 global collaborators. The sample metadata nearly always contained a de-identified subject ID, COVID-19 status, age in years and sex. The prospective study material was composed of cDNA or gDNA derived from T cells, B-cell-depleted T cells, or PBMCs. HLA class I and class II types, where available, came from metadata supplied by the sample provider rather than from assay-based typing. A freely available public database, intended as a resource for researchers studying the immune response to SARS-CoV-2, is where the repertoires were released. Subjects who had been exposed to COVID-19, were actively infected with it, or had recovered from it provided the deeply sampled blood TCRbeta repertoires that made up the dataset. What the authors observed across the whole study: The quantity of clinical and demographic metadata differed by source and by participant and was supplied without curation.

Comment on this clone: Which antigen it targets is not known. Base qualities are not recorded, but no much larger clone differs from it by a single base.

From the cysteine through the phenylalanine, the CDR3 covers 16 amino acids. The retained sequence is limited to the CDR3, 48 bases, with the frame set at the first base. Taken from the germline V gene, the CDR1 and CDR2 loops are MDHEN and SYDVKM. The V and J ends are trimmed by 6 bases and 9 bases, leaving 21 bases between them. The immunoSEQ Assay, a bias-controlled multiplex PCR, was used to amplify TCRbeta CDR3 regions from genomic DNA. As for the authors' bioinformatics: Within the assay, amplification of reference gene primers was used to estimate how many nucleated cells each sample contained. To quantify the absolute abundance of each unique TCRbeta CDR3 rearrangement, sequence reads were collapsed and filtered. For each sample, productive Simpson clonality was calculated by taking the square root of Simpson's diversity index across productive rearrangements. Imported from immuneACCESS, the table was reduced by TCRdb to in-frame sequences with V and J called. These copies leave out some clones; in studies compared against another copy, an unresolved V gene accounts for under half, and the cause of the remainder is not known. That table furnishes V, J and clone size, whereas the DNA furnished D and trimming. Counted in this sample were around 100,000 clones; 85% of them appeared once. The biggest ten clones account for about 13% of the sample.

The collaborating institutions used their own protocols to collect whole blood in K2EDTA tubes. For TCRbeta analysis, collaborators shipped samples as frozen whole blood, isolated PBMCs, or DNA extracted from either of those sample types. This TCR came from a human donor in a cohort sampled during active COVID-19. The chain joins TRBV28 to TRBJ1-6; D gene: possibly TRBD1, on 5 matching bases. Sequencing was carried out using peripheral blood. The CDR3 reads CASSLTLRGVSSPLHF. The nucleotide sequence reads as follows: TGTGCCAGCAGCCTAACCCTCCGGGGGGTAAGTTCACCCCTCCACTTT.